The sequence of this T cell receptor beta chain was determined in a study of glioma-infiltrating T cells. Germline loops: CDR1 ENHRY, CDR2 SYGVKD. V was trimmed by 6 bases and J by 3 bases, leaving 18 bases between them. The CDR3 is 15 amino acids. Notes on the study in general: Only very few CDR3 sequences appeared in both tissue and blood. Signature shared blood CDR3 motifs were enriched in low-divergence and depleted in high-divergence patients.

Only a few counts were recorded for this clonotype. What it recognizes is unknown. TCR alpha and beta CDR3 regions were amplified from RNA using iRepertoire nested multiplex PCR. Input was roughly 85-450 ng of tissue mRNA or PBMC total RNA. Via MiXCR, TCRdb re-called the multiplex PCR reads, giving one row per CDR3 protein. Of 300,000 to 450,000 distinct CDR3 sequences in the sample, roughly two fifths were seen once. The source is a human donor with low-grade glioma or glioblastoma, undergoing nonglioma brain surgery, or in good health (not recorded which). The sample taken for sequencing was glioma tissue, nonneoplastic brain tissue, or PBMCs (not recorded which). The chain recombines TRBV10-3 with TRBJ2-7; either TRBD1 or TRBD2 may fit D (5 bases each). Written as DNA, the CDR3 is TGTGCCATCAGCGAGGGACGAAGTCGGGTCTACGAGCAGTACTTC. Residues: CAISEGRSRVYEQYF.